A selection of T cell receptor beta chains follows, all from one sample in a study of blood T cell repertoires in COVID-19. The method was immunoSEQ multiplex PCR; TCRdb's version includes in-frame clones alone and lacks a portion of them. Counted here are about 88,000 clones, 72% occurring once; the ten biggest clones make up about 26%. The source material was peripheral blood. All receptors come from a woman in her sixties in a cohort sampled during active or convalescent COVID-19. The CDR3 runs from the conserved cysteine through the conserved F or W. A D gene is named only where the DNA matches it firmly. Clone size is stated in some rows and not others, as once, few, many or a class when expanded.

J gene,V gene,clone size,D gene,CDR3 DNA,CDR3 protein
TRBJ1-4,TRBV7-3,-,TRBD1,TGTGCCAGCAGTCCCGGGACAGGGGCTAATGAAAAACTGTTTTTT,CASSPGTGANEKLFF
TRBJ1-5,TRBV28,-,-,TGTGCCAGCACCATCGAGAATCAGCCCCAGCATTTT,CASTIENQPQHF
TRBJ1-5,TRBV10-3,-,-,TGTGCCATCAGTGGCTCGGATCAGCCCCAGCATTTT,CAISGSDQPQHF
TRBJ1-5,TRBV3-1/TRBV3-2,-,-,TGTGCCAGCAGCCAACTCGGTCAGCCCCAGCATTTT,CASSQLGQPQHF
TRBJ2-2,TRBV3-1/TRBV3-2,-,-,TGTGCCAGCAGCCAAGTGACAGCTACGAACACCGGGGAGCTGTTTTTT,CASSQVTATNTGELFF
TRBJ1-1,TRBV7-2,once,-,TGTGCCAGCAGCTTAGTGCGTGAAACTGAAGCTTTCTTT,CASSLVRETEAFF
TRBJ1-4,TRBV11-3,-,-,TGTGCCAGCAGCTTAGCCCGACAGCAGACTAATGAAAAACTGTTTTTT,CASSLARQQTNEKLFF
TRBJ1-2,TRBV5-1,-,TRBD1,TGCGCCAGCAGCTTGAGCCGGGACAGCTATGGCTACACCTTC,CASSLSRDSYGYTF
TRBJ1-1,TRBV2,few,TRBD1,TGTGCCAGCAGCGTAGGACAGGGGCTATGGTCTGAAGCTTTCTTT,CASSVGQGLWSEAFF
TRBJ2-2,TRBV6-2/TRBV6-3,-,-,TGTGCCAGCAGTTACTCGATTTCAGGGTCGAACACCGGGGAGCTGTTTTTT,CASSYSISGSNTGELFF
TRBJ2-7,TRBV5-1,-,-,TGCGCCAGCAGCGGGGCTGGTTTTGAGCAGTACTTC,CASSGAGFEQYF
TRBJ2-7,TRBV6-6,-,-,TGTGCCAGCACCGTTAAGGCGGACGAGCAGTACTTC,CASTVKADEQYF
TRBJ2-7,TRBV9,-,TRBD1,TGTGCCAGCAGCGCGACAGGGGCAAACTACGAGCAGTACTTC,CASSATGANYEQYF
TRBJ2-5,TRBV2,-,TRBD2,TGTGCCAGCAGGACTAGCGGGGGGTCCCGCCAAGAGACCCAGTACTTC,CASRTSGGSRQETQYF
TRBJ2-1,TRBV10-3,once,-,TGTGCCATCAGTGAGGCCCTGATGGGCAGGCGTTACAATGAGCAGTTCTTC,CAISEALMGRRYNEQFF
TRBJ2-5,TRBV5-1,-,TRBD1,TGCGCCAGCACAAAGGGACAGGGTCAAGAGACCCAGTACTTC,CASTKGQGQETQYF
TRBJ1-1,TRBV4-1,once,-,TGCGCCAGCAGCCAAGGTGGATCGGGTGATGAAGCTTTCTTT,CASSQGGSGDEAFF
TRBJ1-6,TRBV28,-,TRBD1,TGTGCCAGCAGTTCCGCGGGACAGAATAATTCACCCCTCCACTTT,CASSSAGQNNSPLHF
TRBJ2-1,TRBV7-9,-,-,TGTGCCAGCAGCTTAGTGGCAGTTACCTACAATGAGCAGTTCTTC,CASSLVAVTYNEQFF
TRBJ2-2,TRBV4-3,once,TRBD2,TGCGCCAGCAGCACGATTCGGGGGGGGCCCGGCACCGGGGAGCTGTTTTTT,CASSTIRGGPGTGELFF
TRBJ2-4,TRBV5-6,few,-,TGTGCCAGCAGCTTCGGGGTTACAAGGGCCGGAGCCAAAAACATTCAGTACTTC,CASSFGVTRAGAKNIQYF
TRBJ2-6,TRBV5-1,-,-,TGCGCCAGCAGCTTACAGGGATCTGGGGCCAACGTCCTGACTTTC,CASSLQGSGANVLTF
TRBJ2-3,TRBV3-1/TRBV3-2,-,TRBD2,TGTGCCAGCAGCCAAGGGAAATCAGCGGGGGGTTACACAGATACGCAGTATTTT,CASSQGKSAGGYTDTQYF
TRBJ2-1,TRBV5-1,-,-,TGCGCCAGCAGCTTGGATGTGACTTTCAATGAGCAGTTCTTC,CASSLDVTFNEQFF
TRBJ1-4,TRBV6-5,many,-,TGTGCCAGCAGTTGGGTCAGGGCTGCAACTAATGAAAAACTGTTTTTT,CASSWVRAATNEKLFF
TRBJ2-5,TRBV6-1,-,TRBD2,TGTGCCAGCAGTTCTCGGGGGGATGGGGAGACCCAGTACTTC,CASSSRGDGETQYF
TRBJ1-1,TRBV6-5,-,-,TGTGCCAGCAGTTCCCCTCTAGGGGTAGTGAACACTGAAGCTTTCTTT,CASSSPLGVVNTEAFF
TRBJ1-4,TRBV7-9,once,-,TGTGCCAGCAGCCTTTCACCGGAGGTCGAAAAACTGTTTTTT,CASSLSPEVEKLFF
TRBJ2-1,TRBV4-2,-,-,TGTGCCAGCAGCCAAGATGCGGTCCATGAGCAGTTCTTC,CASSQDAVHEQFF
TRBJ2-5,TRBV7-9,-,TRBD2,TGTGCCAGCAGCTTAGCTAGCGGGGGACAAGAGACCCAGTACTTC,CASSLASGGQETQYF
TRBJ2-3,TRBV24-1,-,TRBD1,TGTGCCACCAGTGATCCCCGACAGGGAGCCACAGATACGCAGTATTTT,CATSDPRQGATDTQYF
TRBJ1-6,TRBV7-9,-,TRBD1,TGTGCCAGCAGCGACCTAAGACAGGGTTATAATTCACCCCTCCACTTT,CASSDLRQGYNSPLHF
TRBJ2-3,TRBV6-5,-,TRBD2,TGTGCCAGCAGTTTGACTAGCGGGGGAGGTCAAACGCAGTATTTT,CASSLTSGGGQTQYF
TRBJ1-1,TRBV5-1,-,-,TGCGCCAGCGGGAGGGGGACGATGAACACTGAAGCTTTCTTT,CASGRGTMNTEAFF
TRBJ1-2,TRBV3-1/TRBV3-2,few,-,TGTGCCAGCAGCCTTGGACAGTTATTTTCCTTCTATGGCTACACCTTC,CASSLGQLFSFYGYTF
TRBJ1-5,TRBV4-1,few,-,TGCGCCAGCAGCCGACAGCTTGATCAGCCCCAGCATTTT,CASSRQLDQPQHF
TRBJ2-1,TRBV4-2,-,-,TGTGCCAGCAGCCAGGCCGAGGGGGTAGACCCAAATGAGCAGTTCTTC,CASSQAEGVDPNEQFF
TRBJ2-7,TRBV10-1,-,TRBD1,TGCGCCAGCAGTGACCGACAGGGAGCCTACGAGCAGTACTTC,CASSDRQGAYEQYF
TRBJ1-5,TRBV19,few,-,TGTGCCAGTAGGGTTGCGGGGGGGCCCCAGCATTTT,CASRVAGGPQHF
TRBJ2-3,TRBV7-9,-,TRBD2,TGTGCCAGCAGCTTATGGGCGGGGGAAACGGATACGCAGTATTTT,CASSLWAGETDTQYF
TRBJ2-1,TRBV19,-,-,TGTGCCAGTGAGGGGGGGTATGTGGGCAATGAGCAGTTCTTC,CASEGGYVGNEQFF
TRBJ1-1,TRBV15,-,-,TGTGCCACCAGCAGAGATTGGGGCAGACGTGAAGCTTTCTTT,CATSRDWGRREAFF